One sample yielded the 11 T cell receptor beta chains listed below, sequenced in a study of T cell repertoires in cytomegalovirus infection. For these receptors, no antigen is known. Each CDR3 protein is one row after TCRdb ran MiXCR on the reads. Here the sample spans approximately 7,500 distinct CDR3 sequences, less than 70% being singletons. What was sequenced was PBMCs, sequenced either directly or after in vitro stimulation (not recorded which). The receptors come from a human donor in good health (CMV status not recorded). Some clones in this sample may be carry-over from other donors' samples.

V gene TRBV27 combines with J gene TRBJ1-4; D is undetermined. The CDR3 covers 14 residues. Per germline, CDR1 MNHEY and CDR2 SMNVEV (reference sequence). Trimming removed 5 bases from V and 7 bases from J, with 14 bases in between. In nucleotides, the CDR3 is TGTGCCAGCAGTCGTGGTGGGGAGGGTGAAAAACTGTTTTTT. Its translation is CASSRGGEGEKLFF.

With regard to this clonotype: The junction differs from germline at one of its ends, possibly a read error. CDR3 residues: CASTLGNTGANVLTF. The DNA for the CDR3 is TGTGCCAGCACCTTAGGGAATACTGGGGCCAACGTCCTGACTTTC. J is TRBJ2-6 and V is TRBV11-2; no clear D gene. Looked up from germline, CDR1 is SGHAT and CDR2 is FQNNGV. CDR3 size: 15 residues.

In this sample, this clonotype turned up many times. The rearrangement links TRBV7-9 to TRBJ1-1; weak D call: TRBD1 (5 bases). From germline, CDR1 is SEHNR and CDR2 FQNEAQ (reference sequence). V lost 1 base and J lost 7, with 7 bases in between. The CDR3 runs 12 residues. The CDR3 DNA sequence: TGTGCCAGCAGCTTAGGGGGGAGTGAAGCTTTCTTT. Residues: CASSLGGSEAFF.

This chain links TRBV7-3 with TRBJ2-5; D not resolved. V lost 5 bases to trimming and J lost 7 bases, with 8 bases between them. Per germline, CDR1 SGHTA and CDR2 FQGTGA. The CDR3 runs to 11 residues. The CDR3 sequence is CASSPRATQYF. The DNA for the CDR3 is TGTGCCAGCAGCCCCCGGGCGACCCAGTACTTC.

By proportion, this clonotype is large (0.1 to 1%). This sequence joins TRBV4-2 and TRBJ2-1; 10 positions agree with TRBD2. V gave up 0 bases and J gave up 5 bases; unmatched junction bases: 7. This CDR3 spans 17 amino acids. CDR1 LGHNA and CDR2 YNFKEQ come from the germline V gene. The CDR3 is CASSQDSSSGGNNEQFF. CDR3 in DNA: TGTGCCAGCAGCCAAGATTCCTCTAGCGGGGGAAACAATGAGCAGTTCTTC.

Points on this clonotype: The junction departs from germline at one end; a sequencing error may be responsible. V and J are TRBV27 and TRBJ1-5; D is perhaps TRBD1 (5 bases). The CDR3 spans 13 residues. Germline V CDR1 and CDR2: MNHEY, SMNVEV (reference sequence). CDR3 protein: CDSRAGSGPPQRF. CDR3 nucleotides: TGTGACAGCAGGGCAGGGTCTGGGCCGCCCCAGCGTTTT.

This clonotype has at least ten counts. The V gene is TRBV5-1, the J gene TRBJ2-7, with TRBD1 matching over 8 bases. The V gene end was trimmed by 4 bases and the J gene end by 1 base; junction bases not matched to a gene: 10. The CDR3 has 16 amino acids. In germline, CDR1 is SGHRS, CDR2 YFSETQ. CDR3 DNA: TGCGCCAGCAGCGCCTATGGGACAGGTTATTCCTACGAGCAGTACTTC. Residues: CASSAYGTGYSYEQYF.

This clonotype was seen a few times. The chain employs TRBV7-8 and TRBJ1-5; no clear D. The CDR3 runs 16 residues. V lost 1 base, J lost 3 bases, and 13 bases lay in between. Germline V gene lookup returns CDR1 SGHVS and CDR2 FQNEAQ. CDR3 amino acids: CASSLEGILSNQPQHF. DNA of the CDR3: TGTGCCAGCAGCTTAGAAGGGATTCTATCCAATCAGCCCCAGCATTTT. The variable domain in full, with the rest retrieved from reference TRBV7-8 and TRBJ1-5, is GAGVSQSPRYKVAKRGQDVALRCDPISGHVSLFWYQQALGQGPEFLTYFQNEAQLDKSGLPSDRFFAERPEGSVSTLKIQRTQQEDSAVYLCASSLEGILSNQPQHFGDGTRLSIL.

On this clonotype: The germline gene is not matched at one end of the junction; a read error may be the cause. V usage is TRBV4-2 and J usage is TRBJ2-1; the D gene could be TRBD1 or TRBD2 (5 bases each). CDR1 and CDR2 from the germline V gene are LGHNA and YNFKEQ. The CDR3 loop spans 17 amino acids. The CDR3 DNA sequence: TGTGCCAGCAGCCAAGATTCCTCTAGAGGGGTAAACACTGAGAAGTGCTTC. Translating gives CASSQDSSRGVNTEKCF.

V is TRBV11-2 and J is TRBJ1-1; D not certain. V shed 2 bases and J shed 3 bases, with 10 bases lying between them. This CDR3 has 14 residues. CDR1 is SGHAT and CDR2 is FQNNGV in the germline V gene. Here the CDR3 DNA reads TGTGCCAGCAGCTTAAATTCTCCCGACACTGAAGCTTTCTTT. Residues: CASSLNSPDTEAFF.

There are many counts of this clonotype. V usage is TRBV7-9 and J usage is TRBJ2-1; 10 bases are a match to TRBD2. Germline-derived CDR1 and CDR2 are SEHNR and FQNEAQ (reference sequence). The CDR3 is 16 residues long. V lost 4 bases and J lost 2; bases outside the gene matches: 5. This chain's CDR3 is CASSSTSGVAYNEQFF. The CDR3 DNA reads TGTGCCAGCAGCTCTACTAGCGGGGTGGCCTACAATGAGCAGTTCTTC.